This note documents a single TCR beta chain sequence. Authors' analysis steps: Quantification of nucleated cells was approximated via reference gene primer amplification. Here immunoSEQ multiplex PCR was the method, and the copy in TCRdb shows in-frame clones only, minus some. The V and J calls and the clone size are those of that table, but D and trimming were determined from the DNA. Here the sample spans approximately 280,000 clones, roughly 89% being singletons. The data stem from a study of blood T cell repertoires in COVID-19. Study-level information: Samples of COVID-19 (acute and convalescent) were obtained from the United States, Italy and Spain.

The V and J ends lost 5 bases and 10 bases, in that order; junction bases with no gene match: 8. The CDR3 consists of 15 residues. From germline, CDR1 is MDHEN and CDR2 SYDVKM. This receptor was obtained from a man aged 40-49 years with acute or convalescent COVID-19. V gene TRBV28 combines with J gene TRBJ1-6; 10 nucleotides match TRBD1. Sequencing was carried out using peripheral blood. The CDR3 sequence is CASSPRDRGLSPLHF. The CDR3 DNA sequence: TGTGCCAGCAGTCCTCGGGACAGGGGACTGTCACCCCTCCACTTT.